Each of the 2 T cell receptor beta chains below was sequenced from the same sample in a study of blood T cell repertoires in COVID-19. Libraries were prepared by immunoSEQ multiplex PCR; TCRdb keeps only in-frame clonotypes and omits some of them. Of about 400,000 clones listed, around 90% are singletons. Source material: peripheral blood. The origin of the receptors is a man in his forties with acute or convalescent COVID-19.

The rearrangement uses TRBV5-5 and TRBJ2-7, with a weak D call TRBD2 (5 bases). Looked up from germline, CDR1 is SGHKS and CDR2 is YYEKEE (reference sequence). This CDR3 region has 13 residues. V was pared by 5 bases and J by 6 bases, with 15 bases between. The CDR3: CASRRAPHSEQYF. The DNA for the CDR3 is TGTGCCAGCAGGCGGGCCCCCCACTCCGAGCAGTACTTC.

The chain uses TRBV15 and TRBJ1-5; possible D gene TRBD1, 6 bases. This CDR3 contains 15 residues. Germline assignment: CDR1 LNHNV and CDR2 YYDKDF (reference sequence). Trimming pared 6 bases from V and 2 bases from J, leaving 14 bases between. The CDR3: CATSHLRQGNQPQHF. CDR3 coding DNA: TGTGCCACCAGTCACTTGCGACAGGGCAATCAGCCCCAGCATTTT.